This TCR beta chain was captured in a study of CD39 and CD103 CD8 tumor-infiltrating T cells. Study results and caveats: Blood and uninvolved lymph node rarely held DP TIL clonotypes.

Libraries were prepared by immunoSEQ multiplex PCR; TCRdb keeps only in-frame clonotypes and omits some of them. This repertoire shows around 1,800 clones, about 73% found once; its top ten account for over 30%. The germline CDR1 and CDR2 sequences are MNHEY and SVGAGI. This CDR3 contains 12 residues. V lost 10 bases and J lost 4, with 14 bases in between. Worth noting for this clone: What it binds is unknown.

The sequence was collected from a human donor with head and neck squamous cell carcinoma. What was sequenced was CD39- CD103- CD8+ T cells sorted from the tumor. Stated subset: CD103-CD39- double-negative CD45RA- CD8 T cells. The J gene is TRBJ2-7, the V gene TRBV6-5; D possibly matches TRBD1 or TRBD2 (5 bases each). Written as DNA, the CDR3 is TGTGCCAACAGGACTTTTACATACGAGCAGTACTTC. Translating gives CANRTFTYEQYF.